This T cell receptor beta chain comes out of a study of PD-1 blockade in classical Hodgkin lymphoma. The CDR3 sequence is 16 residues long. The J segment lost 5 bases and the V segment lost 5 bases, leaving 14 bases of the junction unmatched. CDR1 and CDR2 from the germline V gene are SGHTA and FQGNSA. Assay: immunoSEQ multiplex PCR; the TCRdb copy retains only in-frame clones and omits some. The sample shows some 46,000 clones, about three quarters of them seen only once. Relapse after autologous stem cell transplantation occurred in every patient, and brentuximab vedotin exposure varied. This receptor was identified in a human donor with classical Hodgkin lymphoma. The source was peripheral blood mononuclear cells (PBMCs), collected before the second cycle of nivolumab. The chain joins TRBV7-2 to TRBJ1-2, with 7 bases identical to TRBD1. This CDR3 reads CASSPPRLGQLYGYTF. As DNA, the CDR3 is TGTGCCAGCAGCCCGCCCCGTTTGGGACAGCTTTATGGCTACACCTTC.